This T cell receptor (beta chain) is drawn from a study of OX40 agonist ivuxolimab in advanced cancers. Background on the study: The patients received agonistic anti-OX40 (CD134) antibody ivuxolimab.

Measured with immunoSEQ multiplex PCR; TCRdb has only the in-frame clones, and not every one. The sample includes 70,000 to 90,000 clones, more than 65% of them seen just once. V lost 2 bases and J 2 bases, leaving 12 bases between the germline ends. The CDR3 loop spans 15 amino acids. Germline CDR1 is MNHNY and CDR2 is SVGAGI (reference sequence). This clonotype was obtained from an adult with an advanced solid tumor such as melanoma, head and neck, liver or kidney cancer. The material sequenced was CD4+ or CD8+ T cells sorted from blood, taken in a trial of the OX40 agonist ivuxolimab. The chain joins TRBV6-6 to TRBJ1-2; tentative D call: TRBD1 (5 bases). CDR3 DNA sequence: TGTGCCAGCAGTTACAATCCGGACAAAAACTATGGCTACACCTTC. It yields the protein CASSYNPDKNYGYTF.